These T cell receptor beta chains were read from a single sample in a study of cytomegalovirus exposure and HLA in healthy donors. TCRdb's copy holds only in-frame clones and misses some; the assay was immunoSEQ multiplex PCR. This listing includes fewer than 45,000 clones. Sequencing used PBMCs. These receptors were collected from a man aged 35-49 years in good health and CMV-seropositive. CDR3s include the opening cysteine and the closing phenylalanine or tryptophan. The D gene is left open where the match is weak.

CDR3 DNA: TGTGCCAGCAGTTTACCTAACTCAGGGCTTACTGAAGCTTTCTTT; CDR3 protein: CASSLPNSGLTEAFF; V gene: TRBV28; D gene: NA; J gene: TRBJ1-1
CDR3 DNA: TGTGCCAGTAGTCGCCCGGGGGACAGAGTAGGTTCCCTCCACTTT; CDR3 protein: CASSRPGDRVGSLHF; V gene: TRBV19; D gene: TRBD1; J gene: TRBJ1-6
CDR3 DNA: TGTGCCAGTAGTATAGATGCGACAGGGGGGCATGAAAAACTGTTTTTT; CDR3 protein: CASSIDATGGHEKLFF; V gene: TRBV19; D gene: TRBD1; J gene: TRBJ1-4
CDR3 DNA: TGTGCCAGCGCAGGGGCAGTGGGCACTGAAGCTTTCTTT; CDR3 protein: CASAGAVGTEAFF; V gene: TRBV10-3; D gene: NA; J gene: TRBJ1-1
CDR3 DNA: TGTGCCAGCAGGGGGGCGGCAGGGGGCTTCTTC; CDR3 protein: CASRGAAGGFF; V gene: TRBV7-9; D gene: TRBD1; J gene: TRBJ2-1
CDR3 DNA: TGTGCCAGCAGCCGGGACATCCAAGAGACCCAGTACTTC; CDR3 protein: CASSRDIQETQYF; V gene: TRBV7-2; D gene: NA; J gene: TRBJ2-5
CDR3 DNA: TGTGCCAGCAGTGGGCTGGGAGAGGGCGATGGCTACACCTTC; CDR3 protein: CASSGLGEGDGYTF; V gene: TRBV25-1; D gene: NA; J gene: TRBJ1-2
CDR3 DNA: TGTGCCAGCAGCCATCTATGGGACACCACGAACACTGAAGCTTTCTTT; CDR3 protein: CASSHLWDTTNTEAFF; V gene: TRBV5-6; D gene: NA; J gene: TRBJ1-1
CDR3 DNA: TGTGCCAGCAGTTACTCGGGGGGACCAGCCAAAAACATTCAGTACTTC; CDR3 protein: CASSYSGGPAKNIQYF; V gene: TRBV6-5; D gene: NA; J gene: TRBJ2-4
CDR3 DNA: TGTGCCAGCAGCTCACAGGTCGGGAACTATGGCTACACCTTC; CDR3 protein: CASSSQVGNYGYTF; V gene: TRBV7-8; D gene: NA; J gene: TRBJ1-2
CDR3 DNA: TGTGCCAGCAGCTCTAGCGCGACCTACGAGCAGTACTTC; CDR3 protein: CASSSSATYEQYF; V gene: TRBV11-2; D gene: NA; J gene: TRBJ2-7
CDR3 DNA: TGTGCCAGCAGCGTTAGTCTCACTGAGCAGTTCTTC; CDR3 protein: CASSVSLTEQFF; V gene: TRBV9; D gene: NA; J gene: TRBJ2-1
CDR3 DNA: TGTGCCAGCAGCTCCCGACAATCCCCCACCTACGAGCAGTACTTC; CDR3 protein: CASSSRQSPTYEQYF; V gene: TRBV13; D gene: NA; J gene: TRBJ2-7
CDR3 DNA: TGTGCCATCAGAGCATCAGGGACTGTGAACACTGAAGCTTTCTTT; CDR3 protein: CAIRASGTVNTEAFF; V gene: TRBV10-3; D gene: NA; J gene: TRBJ1-1
CDR3 DNA: TGTGCCAGCAGCCTGACTAGCGGGAGAGAAGAGACCCAGTACTTC; CDR3 protein: CASSLTSGREETQYF; V gene: TRBV5-5; D gene: TRBD2; J gene: TRBJ2-5
CDR3 DNA: TGTGCCAGCAGTGGGACAGGGAATAGCAATCAGCCCCAGCATTTT; CDR3 protein: CASSGTGNSNQPQHF; V gene: TRBV6-1; D gene: TRBD1; J gene: TRBJ1-5
CDR3 DNA: TGTGCCAGCAGTTTGGAAGGGGTCGCATACAATGAGCAGTTCTTC; CDR3 protein: CASSLEGVAYNEQFF; V gene: TRBV27; D gene: NA; J gene: TRBJ2-1
CDR3 DNA: TGTGCCAGCAGCTTGGGGCAGGGGGCGCCTCAGGAGCAGTACTTC; CDR3 protein: CASSLGQGAPQEQYF; V gene: TRBV7-8; D gene: TRBD1; J gene: TRBJ2-7
CDR3 DNA: TGCGCCAGCAGCTTGGGGACTAGCGGAGGAGATACGCAGTATTTT; CDR3 protein: CASSLGTSGGDTQYF; V gene: TRBV5-1; D gene: TRBD2; J gene: TRBJ2-3
CDR3 DNA: TGTGCCAGCAGCGCCACCGGGACTAGCGGGAGCTATGAGCAGTTCTTC; CDR3 protein: CASSATGTSGSYEQFF; V gene: TRBV7-3; D gene: TRBD2; J gene: TRBJ2-1
CDR3 DNA: TGTGCCAGCTCCGGAGTAACCTACAATGAGCAGTTCTTC; CDR3 protein: CASSGVTYNEQFF; V gene: TRBV2; D gene: NA; J gene: TRBJ2-1
CDR3 DNA: TGTGCCAGCAGAATGACTAGCGGAGACAATGAGCAGTTCTTC; CDR3 protein: CASRMTSGDNEQFF; V gene: TRBV7-9; D gene: TRBD2; J gene: TRBJ2-1
CDR3 DNA: TGTGCCAGCAGTGAGTTGACAGCCGAACCCTACGAGCAGTACTTC; CDR3 protein: CASSELTAEPYEQYF; V gene: TRBV25-1; D gene: NA; J gene: TRBJ2-7
CDR3 DNA: TGTGCCAGCTCACCGGACAGGGTCAATGAGCAGTTCTTC; CDR3 protein: CASSPDRVNEQFF; V gene: TRBV18; D gene: TRBD1; J gene: TRBJ2-1
CDR3 DNA: TGTGCCAGCAGCTTTCCAGGGAAAACAGATACGCAGTATTTT; CDR3 protein: CASSFPGKTDTQYF; V gene: TRBV11-2; D gene: NA; J gene: TRBJ2-3
CDR3 DNA: TGTGCCAGCCATGATAGCTCAAGCATTCAGTACTTC; CDR3 protein: CASHDSSSIQYF; V gene: TRBV7-9; D gene: NA; J gene: TRBJ2-4
CDR3 DNA: TGTGCCAGCAGCCATACGACAGGGGGCGGCGGGGAGCTGTTTTTT; CDR3 protein: CASSHTTGGGGELFF; V gene: TRBV14; D gene: TRBD1; J gene: TRBJ2-2
CDR3 DNA: TGTGCCTCTAGGAGGCGGGGCGGGGAGCAGTACTTC; CDR3 protein: CASRRRGGEQYF; V gene: TRBV30; D gene: NA; J gene: TRBJ2-7
CDR3 DNA: TGCGCCAGCAGCCCCTCGGGGGGAAGCTCCTACGAGCAGTACTTC; CDR3 protein: CASSPSGGSSYEQYF; V gene: TRBV4-1; D gene: TRBD2; J gene: TRBJ2-7
CDR3 DNA: TGTGCCAGCGCGGGCACAGATACGCAGTATTTT; CDR3 protein: CASAGTDTQYF; V gene: TRBV6-1; D gene: NA; J gene: TRBJ2-3
CDR3 DNA: TGTGCCTGGACCCACCCCAGGGGCGAAGGCTACACCTTC; CDR3 protein: CAWTHPRGEGYTF; V gene: TRBV30; D gene: NA; J gene: TRBJ1-2
CDR3 DNA: TGTGCCAGAAGCGTGGTGCAGGGGAAAGAGGGGACTGGAAACACCATATATTTT; CDR3 protein: CARSVVQGKEGTGNTIYF; V gene: TRBV5-3; D gene: NA; J gene: TRBJ1-3
CDR3 DNA: TGCGCCAGCAGCCAGGGGACTAGCGGGTACTACGAGCAGTACTTC; CDR3 protein: CASSQGTSGYYEQYF; V gene: TRBV4-3; D gene: TRBD2; J gene: TRBJ2-7
CDR3 DNA: TGTGCCAGCAGTTACTCAGAGGGCTTCAGGGATACGCAGTATTTT; CDR3 protein: CASSYSEGFRDTQYF; V gene: TRBV6-5; D gene: NA; J gene: TRBJ2-3
CDR3 DNA: TGCGCCAGCAATTCCCCTGCGGGAGGCCAGGAGACCCAGTACTTC; CDR3 protein: CASNSPAGGQETQYF; V gene: TRBV5-1; D gene: TRBD2; J gene: TRBJ2-5
CDR3 DNA: TGTGCCAGCAGCTTAAGAACGACAGGGGGGAATGAGCAGTTCTTC; CDR3 protein: CASSLRTTGGNEQFF; V gene: TRBV7-2; D gene: TRBD1; J gene: TRBJ2-1
CDR3 DNA: TGTGCCAGCAGCTTACGCGGAGGGGAGACCCAGTACTTC; CDR3 protein: CASSLRGGETQYF; V gene: TRBV5-6; D gene: NA; J gene: TRBJ2-5
CDR3 DNA: TGTGCCAGCAGCTTAGGGGGACTAGCGGTCACAGATACGCAGTATTTT; CDR3 protein: CASSLGGLAVTDTQYF; V gene: TRBV7-2; D gene: TRBD2; J gene: TRBJ2-3
CDR3 DNA: TGTGCCAGCAGGATGACAGGGGTGGCAACTAATGAAAAACTGTTTTTT; CDR3 protein: CASRMTGVATNEKLFF; V gene: TRBV7-2; D gene: TRBD1; J gene: TRBJ1-4
CDR3 DNA: TGTGCCGTGGCGGCCCTAGCGGGAGGAGGAACAGATACGCAGTATTTT; CDR3 protein: CAVAALAGGGTDTQYF; V gene: TRBV10-3; D gene: TRBD2; J gene: TRBJ2-3
CDR3 DNA: TGTGCTAGTGGTTTGGCCCTAGGGGTAGGGCCTGAAGCTTTCTTT; CDR3 protein: CASGLALGVGPEAFF; V gene: TRBV12-5; D gene: NA; J gene: TRBJ1-1
CDR3 DNA: TGTGCCGGCAGCCCAGGGGGCACAGATACGCAGTATTTT; CDR3 protein: CAGSPGGTDTQYF; V gene: TRBV19; D gene: NA; J gene: TRBJ2-3